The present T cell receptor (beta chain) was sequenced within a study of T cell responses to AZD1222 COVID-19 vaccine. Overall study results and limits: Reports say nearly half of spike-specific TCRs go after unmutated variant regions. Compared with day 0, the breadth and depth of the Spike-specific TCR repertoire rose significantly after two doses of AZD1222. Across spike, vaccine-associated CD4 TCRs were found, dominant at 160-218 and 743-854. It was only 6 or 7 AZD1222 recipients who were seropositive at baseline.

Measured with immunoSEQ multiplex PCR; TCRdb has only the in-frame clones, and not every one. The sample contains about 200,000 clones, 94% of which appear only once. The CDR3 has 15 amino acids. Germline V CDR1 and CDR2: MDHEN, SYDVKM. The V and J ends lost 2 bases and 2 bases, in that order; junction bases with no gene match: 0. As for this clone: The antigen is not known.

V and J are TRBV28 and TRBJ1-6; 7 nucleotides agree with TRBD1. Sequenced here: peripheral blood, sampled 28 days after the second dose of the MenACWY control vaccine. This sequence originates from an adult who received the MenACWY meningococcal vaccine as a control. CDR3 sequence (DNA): TGTGCCAGCAGTTTAACAGGGGCCTATAATTCACCCCTCCACTTT. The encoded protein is CASSLTGAYNSPLHF.